This entry lists 17 T cell receptor beta chains sequenced from one sample in a study of molecular identifiers for immune sequencing clone quantification. TCRdb passed the PCR reads through MiXCR, listing each CDR3 protein once. The sample lists around 480,000 distinct CDR3 sequences; over 20% were seen once. The sample was naive CD8+ T cells from blood, with Jurkat cell RNA spiked in. The subset was: FACS-sorted CD8+CD4-CCR7+CD45RA+ naive T cells. These receptors all stem from a human donor in good health. Some libraries in this study had Jurkat cell RNA spiked in.

This clonotype appeared a few times. This chain links TRBV6-1 with TRBJ2-3; possible D gene TRBD1, 5 bases. Trimming shortened V by 2 bases and J by 1 base, and 10 bases separated the two germline ends. Germline V gives CDR1 MNHNS, CDR2 SASEGT. The CDR3 contains 15 residues. CDR3 residues: CASSELKGGTDTQYF. Written as DNA, the CDR3 is TGTGCCAGCAGTGAACTTAAAGGGGGCACAGATACGCAGTATTTT.

V is TRBV5-1 and J is TRBJ2-1, with D tentatively TRBD1 (7 bases). In germline, CDR1 is SGHRS, CDR2 YFSETQ. The CDR3 spans 15 residues. Trimming removed 4 bases at V and 10 bases at J, with 21 bases between. In nucleotides, the CDR3 is TGCGCCAGCAGCCCCTCACAGGGGATGGACTACGAGCAGTTCTTC. Translating gives CASSPSQGMDYEQFF. Using reference TRBV5-1 and TRBJ2-1 for the parts outside the CDR3, the full variable domain is KAGVTQTPRYLIKTRGQQVTLSCSPISGHRSVSWYQQTPGQGLQFLFEYFSETQRNKGNFPGRFSGRQFSNSRSEMNVSTLELGDSALYLCASSPSQGMDYEQFFGPGTRLTVL.

Ten or more counts support this clonotype. The CDR3 loop is CASPRDREVTEAFF. The CDR3 DNA sequence: TGTGCCAGCCCACGGGACAGGGAAGTCACTGAAGCTTTCTTT. The V gene is TRBV6-5, the J gene TRBJ1-1, with 9 positions matching TRBD1. Germline V gives CDR1 MNHEY, CDR2 SVGAGI. V was clipped by 8 bases and J by 4 bases; unmatched bases: 8. There are 14 residues in the CDR3.

This clonotype was observed many times. The chain joins TRBV23-1 to TRBJ2-7; the match to TRBD1 covers 9 bases. TRBV23-1 is placed among ORFs of uncertain function. The CDR3 extends over 15 amino acids. V dropped 6 bases and J dropped 1; count of bases not matched to a gene: 7. The CDR3 spells CASRIPGTGSYEQYF. The DNA for the CDR3 is TGCGCCAGCAGAATCCCCGGGACAGGGTCCTACGAGCAGTACTTC.

The chain carries TRBV7-9 and TRBJ1-5, with TRBD1 matching over 7 bases. Per germline, CDR1 SEHNR and CDR2 FQNEAQ (reference sequence). This CDR3 has 15 residues. The junction had 3 bases not matched to a gene; V was cut back by 1 base and J by 3 bases. As DNA, the CDR3 is TGTGCCAGCAGCTTAGGGGACAGACCCAATCAGCCCCAGCATTTT. It specifies CASSLGDRPNQPQHF.

This chain uses TRBV19 with TRBJ1-2; possible D gene TRBD1, 5 bases. CDR1 LNHDA and CDR2 SQIVND come from the germline V gene (reference sequence). The CDR3 spans 13 residues. Trimming stripped 3 bases from V and 2 bases from J, with 7 bases between. For the CDR3, the DNA is TGTGCCAGTAGTATCCGGACAAACTATGGCTACACCTTC. Its translation: CASSIRTNYGYTF.

This clonotype was seen more than once but under ten times. This chain connects TRBV4-3 to TRBJ1-1; D is unresolved. V shed 1 base and J shed 10 bases, with 7 bases lying between them. CDR3 length equals 11 residues. The germline gives CDR1 LGHNA, CDR2 YSLEER. The CDR3 is CASSQGARAFF. CDR3 DNA sequence: TGCGCCAGCAGCCAAGGGGCCCGAGCTTTCTTT.

The CDR3 spells CASSDRTLNTEAFF. Here the CDR3 DNA reads TGTGCCAGCAGCGACCGGACCCTGAACACTGAAGCTTTCTTT. This chain connects TRBV6-5 to TRBJ1-1; D is unclear. The CDR3 has 14 residues. The V end lost 6 bases, the J end lost 0 bases, and 11 bases lay between the germline ends. Germline V gene sequence: CDR1 MNHEY, CDR2 SVGAGI.

At least ten counts were recorded for this clonotype. The V gene is TRBV14, the J gene TRBJ2-5; D possibly corresponds to TRBD2 (6 bases). The CDR3 is 17 amino acids. V was trimmed by 0 bases and J by 1 base, leaving 15 bases between them. Germline V CDR1 and CDR2: SGHDN, FVKESK. The CDR3 DNA reads as TGTGCCAGCAGCCAAGAATACCGGCGGGACCGCCAAGAGACCCAGTACTTC. Protein product: CASSQEYRRDRQETQYF.

Comments on this clonotype: A much bigger clone sits one base away, suggesting this may be a read error. The CDR3 here is CASSRRAGQGGPDTQYF. CDR3 in DNA: TGCGCCAGCAGCCGGAGGGCGGGACAGGGAGGGCCAGATACGCAGTATTTT. The V and J genes are TRBV4-1 and TRBJ2-3, with 9 bases fitting TRBD1. This CDR3 has 17 residues. From germline, CDR1 is MGHRA and CDR2 YSYEKL. J gave up 4 bases and V 4 bases, and 12 bases lay outside the gene matches.

The CDR3 nucleotides are TGTGCCAGCAGTTTATTTAAAGAAGTCACAGATACGCAGTATTTT. Amino acids: CASSLFKEVTDTQYF. V and J are TRBV12-3 or TRBV12-4 and TRBJ2-3; D is unresolved. The CDR3 totals 15 residues. Trimming took off 2 bases at V and 2 bases at J, with 11 bases between the two ends.

This clonotype was counted ten times or more. V usage is TRBV7-9 and J usage is TRBJ2-7; TRBD2 aligns across 9 bases. The CDR3 extends over 14 amino acids. The ends lost 1 base at V and 5 bases at J; junction bases unmatched: 3. Germline V gene lookup returns CDR1 SEHNR and CDR2 FQNEAQ (reference sequence). The CDR3 region has the DNA TGTGCCAGCAGCTTAGGCGGGGGGGCCGACGAGCAGTACTTC. Its protein product is CASSLGGGADEQYF.

V is TRBV19 and J is TRBJ1-1; 7 bases fit TRBD1. The V gene end was trimmed by 4 bases and the J gene end by 1 base; junction bases not matched to a gene: 3. CDR3 length equals 14 residues. Germline V gene lookup returns CDR1 LNHDA and CDR2 SQIVND (reference sequence). The CDR3 region is CASSKGAENTEAFF. The CDR3 nucleotides read TGTGCCAGTAGTAAGGGGGCAGAGAACACTGAAGCTTTCTTT.

This clonotype was seen many times. The chain couples TRBV29-1 to TRBJ1-4; 8 bases align to TRBD1. Germline-derived CDR1 and CDR2 are SQVTM and ANQGSEA. Losses at the gene ends were 3 bases for V and 2 bases for J; bases not matched to a gene: 2. This CDR3 has 14 amino acids. CDR3 nucleotide sequence: TGCAGCGTTGATTGGACAGGGACTAATGAAAAACTGTTTTTT. This encodes CSVDWTGTNEKLFF.

In this sample, this clonotype turned up many times. This chain joins TRBV7-8 and TRBJ2-7; TRBD1 agrees at 9 bases. This CDR3 comprises 14 residues. Looked up from germline, CDR1 is SGHVS and CDR2 is FQNEAQ. V was pared by 7 bases and J by 5 bases, with 9 bases of the junction left unmatched. The CDR3 loop reads CASTSRTGVDEQYF. CDR3 DNA: TGTGCCAGCACCTCGCGGACAGGGGTCGACGAGCAGTACTTC.

Note on this clonotype: This is likely a read error, given that the CDR3 carries no conserved phenylalanine or tryptophan at its end. This chain connects TRBV2 to TRBJ2-5; no clear D gene. This CDR3 region has 13 residues. Germline lookup yields CDR1 SNHLY and CDR2 FYNNEI. V was clipped by 0 bases and J by 3 bases, with 5 bases between them. CDR3: CASSEAREETQYS. CDR3 nucleotides: TGTGCCAGCAGTGAAGCCAGAGAAGAGACCCAGTACTCC.

This clonotype was counted only a few times. The CDR3 region is CASSYHTGLAQDTQYF. The CDR3 DNA sequence: TGTGCCAGCAGTTACCACACAGGACTAGCGCAAGATACGCAGTATTTT. The chain combines TRBV6-5 with TRBJ2-3; TRBD2 aligns across 9 bases. V trimming: 2 bases; J trimming: 5 bases; junction bases outside the gene matches: 8. This CDR3 is built from 16 residues. Germline lookup yields CDR1 MNHEY and CDR2 SVGAGI.